What follows describes a single T cell receptor beta chain. Its specificity is unknown. The source of the sample is a study of a mutant IDH1 vaccine in newly diagnosed glioma. Study-wide results and caveats: Immune responses arising from the vaccine appeared in just under 95% of patients.

The time point here: week 11, during vaccination. Mutant IDH1 20-mer peptide, at 300 ug, made up each vaccine dose, with topical imiquimod. TCRdb's copy holds only in-frame clones and misses some; the assay was immunoSEQ multiplex PCR. Among under 150,000 clones listed, roughly 75% were seen once. Germline V gene data show CDR1 as SGHKS and CDR2 as YYEKEE (reference sequence). This CDR3 is 12 amino acids long. Unmatched junction bases numbered 0, after V lost 4 bases and J lost 2 bases. Sequences were derived from PBMCs, sampled from a glioma patient whose treatment included an IDH1 peptide vaccine. The TCR was taken from a man aged 40-49 years with glioma. The chain couples TRBV5-5 to TRBJ2-7; 7 nucleotides line up with TRBD1. CDR3 in DNA: TGTGCCAGCAGCCAGGGGGCCTACGAGCAGTACTTC. Its protein is CASSQGAYEQYF.